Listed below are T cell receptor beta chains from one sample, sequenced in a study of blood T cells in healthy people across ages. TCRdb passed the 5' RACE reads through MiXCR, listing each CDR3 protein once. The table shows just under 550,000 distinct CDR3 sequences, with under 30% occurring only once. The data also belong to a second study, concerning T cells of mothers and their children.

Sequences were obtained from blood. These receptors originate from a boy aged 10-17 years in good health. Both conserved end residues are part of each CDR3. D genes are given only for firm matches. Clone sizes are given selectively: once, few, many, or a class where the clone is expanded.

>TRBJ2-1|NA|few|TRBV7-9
CASSSQGTYNEQFF
TGTGCCAGCAGCTCACAGGGAACGTACAATGAGCAGTTCTTC
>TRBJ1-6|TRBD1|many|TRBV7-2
CASSPRDRGSPLHF
TGTGCCAGCAGCCCACGGGACAGGGGTTCACCCCTCCACTTT
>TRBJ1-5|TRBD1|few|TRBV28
CASSLGDRGSYSNQPQHF
TGTGCCAGCAGTTTAGGGGACAGGGGGTCCTATAGCAATCAGCCCCAGCATTTT
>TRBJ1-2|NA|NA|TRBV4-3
CASSLTPGKNYGYTF
TGCGCCAGCAGCCTGACCCCGGGGAAAAACTATGGCTACACCTTC
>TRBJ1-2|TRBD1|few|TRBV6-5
CASSLGQGLRGYTF
TGTGCCAGCAGCCTGGGACAGGGCTTGCGCGGCTACACCTTC
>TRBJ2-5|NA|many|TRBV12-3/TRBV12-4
CASSASASDQGTQYF
TGTGCCAGCAGTGCCAGCGCTAGCGATCAAGGGACCCAGTACTTC
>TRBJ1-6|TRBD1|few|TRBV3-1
CASSLGQGAFSPLHF
TGTGCCAGCAGCCTAGGACAGGGGGCTTTTTCACCCCTCCACTTT
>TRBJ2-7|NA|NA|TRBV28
CASSTDSRDEQYF
TGTGCCAGCAGTACCGACAGTCGGGACGAGCAGTACTTC
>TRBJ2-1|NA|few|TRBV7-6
CASSARGGGTYNEQFF
TGTGCCAGCAGCGCCCGAGGGGGGGGCACCTACAATGAGCAGTTCTTC
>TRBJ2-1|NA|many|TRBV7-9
CASSASGNEQFF
TGTGCCAGCAGCGCCAGCGGCAATGAGCAGTTCTTC
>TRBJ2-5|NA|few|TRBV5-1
CASSLSSGSSATQYF
TGCGCCAGCAGCCTGAGCTCCGGGAGTAGCGCTACCCAGTACTTC
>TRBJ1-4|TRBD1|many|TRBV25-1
CASSGPGTANEKLFF
TGTGCCAGCAGTGGGCCCGGGACAGCGAATGAAAAACTGTTTTTT
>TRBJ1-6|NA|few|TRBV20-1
CSARDSGRQLHSPLHF
TGCAGTGCTAGAGATTCTGGGCGCCAACTGCATTCACCCCTCCACTTT
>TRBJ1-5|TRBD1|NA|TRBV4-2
CASSHPSIGTGKQPQHF
TGTGCCAGCAGCCATCCCTCCATAGGGACAGGGAAACAGCCCCAGCATTTT
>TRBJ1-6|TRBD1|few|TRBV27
CASSFLQGNSPLHF
TGTGCCAGCAGTTTCCTACAGGGGAATTCACCCCTCCACTTT
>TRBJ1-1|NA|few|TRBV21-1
CARRKGREGMNTEAFF
TGTGCCCGAAGAAAGGGCCGGGAGGGGATGAACACTGAAGCTTTCTTT
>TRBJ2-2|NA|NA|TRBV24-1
CATSDWDAGELFF
TGTGCCACCAGTGATTGGGACGCCGGGGAGCTGTTTTTT
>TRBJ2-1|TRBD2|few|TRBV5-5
CASSLDRTSGRVQFF
TGTGCCAGCAGCTTGGACAGGACTAGCGGGAGGGTTCAGTTCTTC
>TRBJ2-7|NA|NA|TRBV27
CASSISRGRSYEQYF
TGTGCCAGCAGTATATCCAGGGGACGGTCCTACGAGCAGTACTTC
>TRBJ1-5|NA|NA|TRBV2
CASSGESYQPQHF
TGTGCCAGCAGTGGGGAGAGCTATCAGCCCCAGCATTTT
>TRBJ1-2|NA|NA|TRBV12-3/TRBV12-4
CASSPGYHGYTF
TGTGCCAGCAGTCCAGGGTACCATGGCTACACCTTC
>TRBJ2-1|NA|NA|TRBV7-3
CASSFGPPSSYNEQFF
TGTGCCAGCAGCTTTGGGCCCCCCAGCTCCTACAATGAGCAGTTCTTC
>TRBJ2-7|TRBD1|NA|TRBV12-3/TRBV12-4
CASSSWTGVEQYF
TGTGCCAGCAGTTCCTGGACAGGGGTCGAGCAGTACTTC
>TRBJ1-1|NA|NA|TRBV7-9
CASSLEYLDEAFF
TGTGCCAGCAGCTTAGAATATTTGGACGAAGCTTTCTTT
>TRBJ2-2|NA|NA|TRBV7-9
CASSSGPINTGELFF
TGTGCCAGCAGCTCGGGACCAATTAACACCGGGGAGCTGTTTTTT
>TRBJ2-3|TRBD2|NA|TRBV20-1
CSASSSGGAVTDTQYF
TGCAGTGCTAGTTCTAGCGGGGGAGCAGTGACAGATACGCAGTATTTT
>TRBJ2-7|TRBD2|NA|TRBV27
CASSSLAAVYYEQYF
TGTGCCAGCAGTTCACTAGCGGCAGTATACTACGAGCAGTACTTC
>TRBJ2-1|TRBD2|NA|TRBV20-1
CSAPLGGLAGPQSSYNEQFF
TGCAGTGCCCCTCTAGGAGGACTAGCGGGGCCTCAAAGCTCCTACAATGAGCAGTTCTTC
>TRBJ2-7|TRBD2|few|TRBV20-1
CSARGEGFSYEQYF
TGCAGTGCTAGAGGGGAGGGATTCAGCTACGAGCAGTACTTC